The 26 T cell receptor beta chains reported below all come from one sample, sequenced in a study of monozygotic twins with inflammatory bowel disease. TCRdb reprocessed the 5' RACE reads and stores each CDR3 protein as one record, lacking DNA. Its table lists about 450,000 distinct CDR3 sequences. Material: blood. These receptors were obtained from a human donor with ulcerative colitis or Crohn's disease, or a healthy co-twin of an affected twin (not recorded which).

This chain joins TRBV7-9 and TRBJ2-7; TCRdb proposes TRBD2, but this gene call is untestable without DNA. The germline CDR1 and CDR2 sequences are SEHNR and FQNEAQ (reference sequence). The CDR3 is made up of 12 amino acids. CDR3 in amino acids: CASSDYYYEQYF. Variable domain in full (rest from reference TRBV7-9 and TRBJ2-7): DTGVSQNPRHKITKRGQNVTFRCDPISEHNRLYWYRQTLGQGPEFLTYFQNEAQLEKSRLLSDRFSAERPKGSFSTLEIQRTEQGDSAMYLCASSDYYYEQYFGPGTRLTVT.

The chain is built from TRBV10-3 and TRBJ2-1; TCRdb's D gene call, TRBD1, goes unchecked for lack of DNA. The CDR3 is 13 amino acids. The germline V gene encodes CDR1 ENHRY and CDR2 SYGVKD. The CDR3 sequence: CAIGTGAVNEQFF.

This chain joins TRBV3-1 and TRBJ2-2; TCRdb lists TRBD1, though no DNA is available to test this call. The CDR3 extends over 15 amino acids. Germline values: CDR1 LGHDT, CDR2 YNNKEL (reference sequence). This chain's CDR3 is CASSQLWTSTGELFF.

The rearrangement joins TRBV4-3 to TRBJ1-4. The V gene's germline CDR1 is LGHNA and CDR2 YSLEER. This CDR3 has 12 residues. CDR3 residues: CASRETGGKLFF.

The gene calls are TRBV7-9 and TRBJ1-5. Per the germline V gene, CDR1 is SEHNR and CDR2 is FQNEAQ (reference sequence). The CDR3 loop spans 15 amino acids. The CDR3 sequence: CASSLAGPLLEPQHF.

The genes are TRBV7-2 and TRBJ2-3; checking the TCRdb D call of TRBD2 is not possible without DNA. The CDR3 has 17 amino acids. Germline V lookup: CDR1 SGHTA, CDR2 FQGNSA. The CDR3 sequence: CASSLVGREYRTDTQYF.

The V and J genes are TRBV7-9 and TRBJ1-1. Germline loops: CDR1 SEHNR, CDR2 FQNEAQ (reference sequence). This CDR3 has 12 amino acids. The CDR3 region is CASSQGLAEAFF.

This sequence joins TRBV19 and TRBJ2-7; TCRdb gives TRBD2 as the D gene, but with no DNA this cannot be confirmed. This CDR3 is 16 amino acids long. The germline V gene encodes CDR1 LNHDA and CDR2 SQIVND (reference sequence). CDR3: CASSRGLAGLPYEQYF.

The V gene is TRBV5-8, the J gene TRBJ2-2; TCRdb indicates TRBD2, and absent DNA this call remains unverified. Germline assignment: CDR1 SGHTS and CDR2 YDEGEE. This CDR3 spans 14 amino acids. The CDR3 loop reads CASSLVVPTGELFF.

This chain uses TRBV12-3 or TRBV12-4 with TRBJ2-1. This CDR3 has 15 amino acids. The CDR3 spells CASSGDREPYNEQFF.

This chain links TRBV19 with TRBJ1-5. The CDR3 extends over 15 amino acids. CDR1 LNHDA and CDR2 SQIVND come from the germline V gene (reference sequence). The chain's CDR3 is CASSFVGSSNQPQHF.

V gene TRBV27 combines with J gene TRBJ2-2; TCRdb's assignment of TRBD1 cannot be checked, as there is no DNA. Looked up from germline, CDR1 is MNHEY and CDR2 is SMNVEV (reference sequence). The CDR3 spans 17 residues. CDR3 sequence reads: CASTFHFGTGNTGELFF.

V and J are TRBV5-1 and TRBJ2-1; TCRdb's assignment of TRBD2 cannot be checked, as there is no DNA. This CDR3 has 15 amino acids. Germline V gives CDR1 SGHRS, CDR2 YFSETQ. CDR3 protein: CASSFTTSGYNEQFF.

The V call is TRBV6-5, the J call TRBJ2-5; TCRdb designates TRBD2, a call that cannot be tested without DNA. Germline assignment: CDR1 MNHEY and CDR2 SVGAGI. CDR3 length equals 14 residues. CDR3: CASGYATSQATQYF.

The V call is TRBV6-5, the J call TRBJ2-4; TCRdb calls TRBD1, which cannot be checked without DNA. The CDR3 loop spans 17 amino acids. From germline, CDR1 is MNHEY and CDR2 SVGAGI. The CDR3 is CASSYEGGLQQKNIQYF.

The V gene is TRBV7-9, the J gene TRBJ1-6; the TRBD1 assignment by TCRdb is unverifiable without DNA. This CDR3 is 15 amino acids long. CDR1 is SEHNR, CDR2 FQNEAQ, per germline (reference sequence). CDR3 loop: CASSPPGTGNSPLHF.

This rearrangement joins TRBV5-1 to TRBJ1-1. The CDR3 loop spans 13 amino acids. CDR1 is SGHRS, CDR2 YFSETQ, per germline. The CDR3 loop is CASSSAWNTEAFF.

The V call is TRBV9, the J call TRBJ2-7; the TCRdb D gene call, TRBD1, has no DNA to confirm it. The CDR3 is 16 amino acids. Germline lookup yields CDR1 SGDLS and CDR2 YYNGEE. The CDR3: CASSAGQGSLSYEQYF.

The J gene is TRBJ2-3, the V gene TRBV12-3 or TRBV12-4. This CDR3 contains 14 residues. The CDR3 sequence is CASSLNKNTDTQYF.

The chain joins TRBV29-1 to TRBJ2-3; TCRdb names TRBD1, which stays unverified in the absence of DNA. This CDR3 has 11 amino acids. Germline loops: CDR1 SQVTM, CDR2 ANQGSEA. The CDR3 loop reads CSVGQFPTQYF.

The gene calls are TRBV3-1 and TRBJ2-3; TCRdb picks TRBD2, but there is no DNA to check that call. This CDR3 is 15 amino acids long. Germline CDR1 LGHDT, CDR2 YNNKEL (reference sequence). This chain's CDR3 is CASSQDPGGTDTQYF.

The CDR3: CASSQVPGSGYTF. The V and J genes are TRBV14 and TRBJ1-2; TCRdb's D call, TRBD1, is unchecked because there is no DNA. The CDR3 consists of 13 residues. Germline values: CDR1 SGHDN, CDR2 FVKESK. The complete variable domain, with remaining parts taken from reference TRBV14 and TRBJ1-2, reads EAGVTQFPSHSVIEKGQTVTLRCDPISGHDNLYWYRRVMGKEIKFLLHFVKESKQDESGMPNNRFLAERTGGTYSTLKVQPAELEDSGVYFCASSQVPGSGYTFGSGTRLTVV.

CDR3 residues: CASSQVGGTEAFF. The V and J genes are TRBV4-2 and TRBJ1-1. Germline V gene sequence: CDR1 LGHNA, CDR2 YNFKEQ. The CDR3 runs to 13 residues.

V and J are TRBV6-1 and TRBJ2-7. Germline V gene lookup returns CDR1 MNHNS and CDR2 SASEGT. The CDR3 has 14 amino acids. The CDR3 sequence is CASSENLAAYEQYF.

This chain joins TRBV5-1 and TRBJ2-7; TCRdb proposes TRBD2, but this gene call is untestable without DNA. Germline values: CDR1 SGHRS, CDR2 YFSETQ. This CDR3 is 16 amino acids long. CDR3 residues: CASSLEPGTSLYEQYF.

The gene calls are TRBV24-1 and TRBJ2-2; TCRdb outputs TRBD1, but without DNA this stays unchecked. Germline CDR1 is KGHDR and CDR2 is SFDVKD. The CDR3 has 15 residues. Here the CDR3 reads CATSDLRESTGELFF.